This T cell receptor (beta chain) originates from a study of cytomegalovirus exposure and HLA in healthy donors. In the study overall: From donors who were HLA-typed, an early data release held approximately 91 million unique TCRs. Study-wide results and limits: Several of the most significant clusters were apparently associated with common viral pathogens in a later analysis.

Details on this clone: Its antigen remains unknown.

With 5 bases clipped from V and 9 bases from J, the junction kept 10 bases outside the gene matches. The length of the CDR3 is 15 residues. CDR1 is MNHNS and CDR2 is SASEGT in the germline V gene. The PCR employed 60 Vbeta primers together with 13 Jbeta primers. Produced via immunoSEQ multiplex PCR; TCRdb's table is partial and in-frame only. The sample has approximately 110,000 clones, around three quarters seen once. The sequence was collected from a woman in her 40s in good health and CMV-seropositive. This chain connects TRBV6-1 to TRBJ2-1; 10 bases fit TRBD1. Sequencing was carried out using PBMCs. The CDR3 sequence: CASSPRDRGISEQFF. The CDR3 DNA reads as TGTGCCAGCAGTCCCCGGGACAGGGGAATCAGTGAGCAGTTCTTC.